These T cell receptor beta chains were read from a single sample in a study of T-cell reconstitution after alpha-beta-depleted transplantation in children. MiXCR, applied by TCRdb to the PCR reads, yields one record per CDR3 protein. The sample comprises some 300,000 distinct CDR3 sequences, roughly a tenth of which are singletons, and less than 9% rests with the top ten. The material was PBMCs, obtained before TCRalphabeta/CD19-depleted stem cell transplant. The receptors shown here come from a boy under two years old with acute myeloid leukemia, due to receive a stem cell transplant. Both conserved end residues are part of each CDR3. Fields, in order: D gene, V gene, clone size, J gene, CDR3 DNA, CDR3 protein. D genes are given only for firm matches. Clone size is given for some rows only: seen once, a few or many times, or a class if the clone is expanded.

D gene: .; V gene: TRBV7-2; clone size: many; J gene: TRBJ2-3; CDR3 DNA: TGTGCCAGCAGCTTACAGCGGGTAGGCACAGATACGCAGTATTTT; CDR3 protein: CASSLQRVGTDTQYF
D gene: TRBD2; V gene: TRBV12-3/TRBV12-4; clone size: many; J gene: TRBJ2-7; CDR3 DNA: TGTGCCAGCAGTTCCCCTTCCGGGAGGTTATCCTACGAGCAGTACTTC; CDR3 protein: CASSSPSGRLSYEQYF
D gene: TRBD1; V gene: TRBV12-3/TRBV12-4; clone size: many; J gene: TRBJ2-5; CDR3 DNA: TGTGCCAGCAGACCCGACAGGGAAGAGACCCAGTACTTC; CDR3 protein: CASRPDREETQYF
D gene: TRBD1; V gene: TRBV5-5; clone size: .; J gene: TRBJ1-4; CDR3 DNA: TGTGCCAGCAGCTTGGTTCAGGGGGTAAATGAAAAACTGTTTTTT; CDR3 protein: CASSLVQGVNEKLFF
D gene: .; V gene: TRBV7-6; clone size: many; J gene: TRBJ2-7; CDR3 DNA: TGTGCCAGCAGCTCAGGGGACGGAAGCTCCTACGAGCAGTACTTC; CDR3 protein: CASSSGDGSSYEQYF
D gene: .; V gene: TRBV7-3; clone size: .; J gene: TRBJ2-4; CDR3 DNA: TGTGCCTGCAGCTTACAAGGGGATGGAAGCAAAAACATTCAGTACTTC; CDR3 protein: CACSLQGDGSKNIQYF
D gene: .; V gene: TRBV3-1; clone size: many; J gene: TRBJ2-2; CDR3 DNA: TGTGCCAGCAGCCAAGATTTCGGGCTAGGGTCGAACACCGGGGAGCTGTTTTTT; CDR3 protein: CASSQDFGLGSNTGELFF
D gene: .; V gene: TRBV4-1; clone size: once; J gene: TRBJ2-7; CDR3 DNA: TGCGCCAGCAGCCAAGTTTATAGGGGGATGTGTCCCCGCCGGGACTGCTCCTACGAGCAGTACTTC; CDR3 protein: CASSQVYRGMCPRRDCSYEQYF
D gene: .; V gene: TRBV7-2; clone size: .; J gene: TRBJ1-1; CDR3 DNA: TGTGCCAGCAGCTTAGGCGGAGGACGGGTGAACACTGAAGCTTTCTTT; CDR3 protein: CASSLGGGRVNTEAFF
D gene: TRBD1; V gene: TRBV10-3; clone size: few; J gene: TRBJ2-2; CDR3 DNA: TGTGCCGCCTACTCTCCGGGACAGGGATACACCGGGGAGCTGTTTTTT; CDR3 protein: CAAYSPGQGYTGELFF
D gene: TRBD2; V gene: TRBV11-2; clone size: .; J gene: TRBJ2-3; CDR3 DNA: TGTGCCAGCAGTTTTGGGCGGGGGCGACTAGCGGGAGTAGGAGATACGCAGTATTTT; CDR3 protein: CASSFGRGRLAGVGDTQYF
D gene: .; V gene: TRBV21-1; clone size: many; J gene: TRBJ2-3; CDR3 DNA: TGTGCCAGCAGCAAGGTCAGGACTAGCCCAGATACGCAGTATTTT; CDR3 protein: CASSKVRTSPDTQYF
D gene: .; V gene: TRBV7-6; clone size: many; J gene: TRBJ2-2; CDR3 DNA: TGTGCCAGCAGCTTAGGACCCGGGACCGGGGAGCTGTTTTTT; CDR3 protein: CASSLGPGTGELFF
D gene: .; V gene: TRBV28; clone size: many; J gene: TRBJ1-4; CDR3 DNA: TGTGCCAGCAGTTTATCACTGACTAATGAAAAACTGTTTTTT; CDR3 protein: CASSLSLTNEKLFF
D gene: .; V gene: TRBV7-2; clone size: many; J gene: TRBJ1-4; CDR3 DNA: TGTGCCAGCAGCTTAGTGAGGTCGACAACTAATGAAAAACTGTTTTTT; CDR3 protein: CASSLVRSTTNEKLFF
D gene: TRBD1; V gene: TRBV5-1; clone size: many; J gene: TRBJ2-1; CDR3 DNA: TGCGCCAGCAGCTTGGCGGGACAGAGCTCCTACAATGAGCAGTTCTTC; CDR3 protein: CASSLAGQSSYNEQFF
D gene: TRBD2; V gene: TRBV12-3/TRBV12-4; clone size: .; J gene: TRBJ2-1; CDR3 DNA: TGTGCCAGCAGTTTGTTCGGCGGGAGCTGGTACAATGAGCAGTTCTTC; CDR3 protein: CASSLFGGSWYNEQFF
D gene: .; V gene: TRBV10-3; clone size: many; J gene: TRBJ2-3; CDR3 DNA: TGTGCCATCAGTGAGGAAGGAACAGATACGCAGTATTTT; CDR3 protein: CAISEEGTDTQYF
D gene: .; V gene: TRBV18; clone size: many; J gene: TRBJ2-1; CDR3 DNA: TGTGCCAGCTCACTCTCGATGGCGGGACCCTCCTACAATGAGCAGTTCTTC; CDR3 protein: CASSLSMAGPSYNEQFF
D gene: TRBD2; V gene: TRBV20-1; clone size: many; J gene: TRBJ2-7; CDR3 DNA: TGCAGTGCCGGGACTAGCGAGTCATACGAGCAGTACTTC; CDR3 protein: CSAGTSESYEQYF
D gene: TRBD2; V gene: TRBV20-1; clone size: once; J gene: TRBJ2-7; CDR3 DNA: TGCTGTGCTAGAGATGGTCAACCCGCGGGGGGCGGCTACGAGCAGTACTTC; CDR3 protein: CCARDGQPAGGGYEQYF
D gene: TRBD1; V gene: TRBV5-5; clone size: many; J gene: TRBJ2-7; CDR3 DNA: TGTGCCAGCAGCTTGCGCCTAGGACAGGGGGCTTACGAGCAGTACTTC; CDR3 protein: CASSLRLGQGAYEQYF
D gene: .; V gene: TRBV29-1; clone size: many; J gene: TRBJ2-7; CDR3 DNA: TGCAGCGTTGTACTCACAAACCCCTACGAGCAGTACTTC; CDR3 protein: CSVVLTNPYEQYF
D gene: .; V gene: TRBV5-1; clone size: many; J gene: TRBJ2-1; CDR3 DNA: TGCGCCAGCAGCTTGGTAGCTAGCGCATCCTACAATGAGCAGTTCTTC; CDR3 protein: CASSLVASASYNEQFF
D gene: .; V gene: TRBV20-1; clone size: many; J gene: TRBJ2-2; CDR3 DNA: TGCAGTGCGTCAGCGCCTCATGCCGGGGAGCTGTTTTTT; CDR3 protein: CSASAPHAGELFF
D gene: .; V gene: TRBV6-5; clone size: few; J gene: TRBJ2-3; CDR3 DNA: TGTGCCAGCAGTTATCGAGTACCGGGCCCCTACACAGATACGCAGTATTTT; CDR3 protein: CASSYRVPGPYTDTQYF
D gene: TRBD2; V gene: TRBV29-1; clone size: many; J gene: TRBJ2-1; CDR3 DNA: TGCAGCGTTGAAGATGGGGCTAGCGGGAGTTGGTACCCTTACAATGAGCAGTTCTTC; CDR3 protein: CSVEDGASGSWYPYNEQFF
D gene: .; V gene: TRBV9; clone size: many; J gene: TRBJ2-4; CDR3 DNA: TGTGCCAGCAGCCCCGCGGGGAGGAACATTCAGTACTTC; CDR3 protein: CASSPAGRNIQYF
D gene: .; V gene: TRBV12-3/TRBV12-4; clone size: few; J gene: TRBJ2-2; CDR3 DNA: TGTGCCAGCAGTCCGGCCGGGGCCGGGGAGCTGTTTTTT; CDR3 protein: CASSPAGAGELFF
D gene: .; V gene: TRBV20-1; clone size: many; J gene: TRBJ2-2; CDR3 DNA: TGCAGTGCTCTGCCCTGGGGGGTCACCGGGGAGCTGTTTTTT; CDR3 protein: CSALPWGVTGELFF
D gene: .; V gene: TRBV7-2; clone size: many; J gene: TRBJ2-1; CDR3 DNA: TGTGCCAGCAGCTTTTGGGGGTGGGATGAGCAGTTCTTC; CDR3 protein: CASSFWGWDEQFF
D gene: .; V gene: TRBV28; clone size: many; J gene: TRBJ2-1; CDR3 DNA: TGTGCCAGCAGTTCGCCCGGGATCCCCTACAATGAGCAGTTCTTC; CDR3 protein: CASSSPGIPYNEQFF
D gene: .; V gene: TRBV7-2; clone size: many; J gene: TRBJ2-7; CDR3 DNA: TGTGCCAGCAAGAACCGCAAGAGCGAGCAGTACTTC; CDR3 protein: CASKNRKSEQYF
D gene: .; V gene: TRBV3-1; clone size: many; J gene: TRBJ2-5; CDR3 DNA: TGTGCCAGCAGCCCCCGGCGACAGAGGGAGACCCAGTACTTC; CDR3 protein: CASSPRRQRETQYF
D gene: .; V gene: TRBV5-5; clone size: few; J gene: TRBJ2-5; CDR3 DNA: TGTGCCAGCATTCAGGACAGCCAAGAGACCCAGTACTTC; CDR3 protein: CASIQDSQETQYF
D gene: TRBD1; V gene: TRBV12-3/TRBV12-4; clone size: many; J gene: TRBJ2-7; CDR3 DNA: TGTGCCAGCAGTTTCCACAGGGGGCGGGACCCCTACGAGCAGTACTTC; CDR3 protein: CASSFHRGRDPYEQYF
D gene: TRBD2; V gene: TRBV7-7; clone size: .; J gene: TRBJ2-7; CDR3 DNA: TGTGCTAGCAGCCCGGGCCGGGAGGTGGCCTACGAGCAGTACTTC; CDR3 protein: CASSPGREVAYEQYF
D gene: .; V gene: TRBV28; clone size: many; J gene: TRBJ1-2; CDR3 DNA: TGTGCCAGCAGTTTATTTCCCGATGGCTACACCTTC; CDR3 protein: CASSLFPDGYTF
D gene: TRBD2; V gene: TRBV20-1; clone size: many; J gene: TRBJ2-1; CDR3 DNA: TGCAGTGTGGCCCCCTTGTTAGGACTAGCGGGACCCTCCTACAATGAGCAGTTCTTC; CDR3 protein: CSVAPLLGLAGPSYNEQFF
D gene: .; V gene: TRBV10-3; clone size: many; J gene: TRBJ2-5; CDR3 DNA: TGTGCCATCAGCATACAGGGAGGGGAGACCCAGTACTTC; CDR3 protein: CAISIQGGETQYF
D gene: TRBD1; V gene: TRBV7-9; clone size: many; J gene: TRBJ2-7; CDR3 DNA: TGTGCCAGCAGCGCCTATACCGGGACAGGGGCCTACGAGCAGTACTTC; CDR3 protein: CASSAYTGTGAYEQYF
D gene: .; V gene: TRBV9; clone size: many; J gene: TRBJ2-1; CDR3 DNA: TGTGCCAGCAGTCGTAGGGTCACTAGCCCTTGGAATGAGCAGTTCTTC; CDR3 protein: CASSRRVTSPWNEQFF
D gene: .; V gene: TRBV6-5; clone size: .; J gene: TRBJ2-3; CDR3 DNA: TGTGCCAGCGGGGGGCCAGGGGATACGCAGTATTTT; CDR3 protein: CASGGPGDTQYF
D gene: .; V gene: TRBV25-1; clone size: many; J gene: TRBJ2-1; CDR3 DNA: TGTGCCAGCAGTGCCCGACTAGGTTTTAACAATGAGCAGTTCTTC; CDR3 protein: CASSARLGFNNEQFF
D gene: TRBD2; V gene: TRBV2; clone size: .; J gene: TRBJ2-5; CDR3 DNA: TGTGCCGGACATCTGATGGCGGGAGGAAGGAGAGAGACCCAGTACTTC; CDR3 protein: CAGHLMAGGRRETQYF
D gene: TRBD1; V gene: TRBV7-3; clone size: .; J gene: TRBJ2-3; CDR3 DNA: TGTGCCAGCAGCGATAAGGGGGCTCAAAGCACAGATACGCAGTATTTT; CDR3 protein: CASSDKGAQSTDTQYF
D gene: TRBD2; V gene: TRBV28; clone size: medium-sized; J gene: TRBJ2-2; CDR3 DNA: TGTGCCAGCAGTTTCCTAGGGGAACTTCCGGGACTAGCGCCAAACACCGGGGAGCTGTTTTTT; CDR3 protein: CASSFLGELPGLAPNTGELFF
D gene: .; V gene: TRBV11-2; clone size: .; J gene: TRBJ2-4; CDR3 DNA: TGTGCCAGCAGCTTAGATATTCCCAAAAACATTCAGTACTTC; CDR3 protein: CASSLDIPKNIQYF
D gene: .; V gene: TRBV5-1; clone size: many; J gene: TRBJ2-7; CDR3 DNA: TGCGCCAGCAGCGAATACAGGGTTAGCTCCTACGAGCAGTACTTC; CDR3 protein: CASSEYRVSSYEQYF
D gene: .; V gene: TRBV28; clone size: many; J gene: TRBJ2-3; CDR3 DNA: TGTGCCAGCAGAGCGGTTGCAGATACGCAGTATTTT; CDR3 protein: CASRAVADTQYF
D gene: TRBD2; V gene: TRBV20-1; clone size: many; J gene: TRBJ2-5; CDR3 DNA: TGCAGTGCTAGCCCGTACCCGGGACTAGCGGAAAAGAGCCAAGAGACCCAGTACTTC; CDR3 protein: CSASPYPGLAEKSQETQYF
D gene: .; V gene: TRBV11-1; clone size: many; J gene: TRBJ1-4; CDR3 DNA: TGTGCCAGCAGCTTAGGTCGGGGTTCGGCAGGAAAAACTAATGAAAAACTGTTTTTT; CDR3 protein: CASSLGRGSAGKTNEKLFF
D gene: TRBD2; V gene: TRBV20-1; clone size: many; J gene: TRBJ2-7; CDR3 DNA: TGCAGTGCTAAGCCCGCACCAGGGAGGGCCTACGAGCAGTACTTC; CDR3 protein: CSAKPAPGRAYEQYF
D gene: TRBD2; V gene: TRBV6-1; clone size: few; J gene: TRBJ2-7; CDR3 DNA: TGTGCCAGCAGACTTGGACTAGCGGGGTCCTACGAGCAGTACTTC; CDR3 protein: CASRLGLAGSYEQYF